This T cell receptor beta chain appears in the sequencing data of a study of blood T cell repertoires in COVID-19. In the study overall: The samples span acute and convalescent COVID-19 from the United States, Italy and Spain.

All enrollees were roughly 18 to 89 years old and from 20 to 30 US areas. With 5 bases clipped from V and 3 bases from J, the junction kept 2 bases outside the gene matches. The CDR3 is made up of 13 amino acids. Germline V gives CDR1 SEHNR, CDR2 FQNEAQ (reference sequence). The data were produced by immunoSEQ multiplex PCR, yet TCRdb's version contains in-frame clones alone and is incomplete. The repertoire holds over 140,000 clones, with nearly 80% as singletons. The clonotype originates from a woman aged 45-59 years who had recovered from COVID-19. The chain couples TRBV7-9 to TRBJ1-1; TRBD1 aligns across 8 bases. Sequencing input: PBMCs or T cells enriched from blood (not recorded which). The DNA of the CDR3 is TGTGCCAGCAGCACGACAGGGGACACTGAAGCTTTCTTT. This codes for CASSTTGDTEAFF.